The 20 T cell receptor beta chains below all came from one sample that was sequenced in a study of cytomegalovirus exposure and HLA in healthy donors. The method was immunoSEQ multiplex PCR; TCRdb's version includes in-frame clones alone and lacks a portion of them. The sample consists of 200,000 to 250,000 clones, around four fifths of them appearing once. Sequencing was performed on PBMCs. These TCRs come from a woman in her twenties or thirties in good health and CMV-seropositive.

The rearrangement joins TRBV7-2 to TRBJ1-5; TRBD1 aligns across 11 bases. Germline trimming cut 5 bases from V and 7 bases from J; bases unmatched to any gene: 7. Germline loops: CDR1 SGHTA, CDR2 FQGNSA. The length of the CDR3 is 15 residues. This CDR3 is CASSKGQGAQQPQHF. CDR3 coding DNA: TGTGCCAGCAGCAAAGGACAGGGGGCCCAACAGCCCCAGCATTTT. The full variable domain, in which reference TRBV7-2 and TRBJ1-5 provide the parts outside the CDR3, is GAGVSQSPSNKVTEKGKDVELRCDPISGHTALYWYRQSLGQGLEFLIYFQGNSAPDKSGLPSDRFSAERTGGSVSTLTIQRTQQEDSAVYLCASSKGQGAQQPQHFGDGTRLSIL.

This sequence joins TRBV25-1 and TRBJ1-1, with D unclear. CDR3 size: 13 residues. The V end was cut by 6 bases, the J end by 6 bases, with 14 bases between. Germline-derived CDR1 and CDR2 are MGHDK and SYGVNS. The CDR3 spells CASSQSPHPEAFF. CDR3 coding DNA: TGTGCCAGCAGCCAGTCTCCCCACCCTGAAGCTTTCTTT.

This clone was seen just once. The CDR3 nucleotides are TGTGCCAGCAATGGGGGGGATAGCAATCAGCCCCAGCATTTT. Protein product: CASNGGDSNQPQHF. V is TRBV2 and J is TRBJ1-5; perhaps TRBD1 as D (5 bases). The length of the CDR3 is 14 residues. Trimming removed 7 bases from V and 0 bases from J, with 10 bases in between. From germline, CDR1 is SNHLY and CDR2 FYNNEI.

The genes are TRBV10-2 and TRBJ2-7; TRBD1 might be the D (6 bases). V lost 4 bases and J 2 bases, leaving 12 bases between the germline ends. Germline V gives CDR1 WSHSY, CDR2 SAAADI. The CDR3 covers 14 residues. The CDR3 sequence is CASSVRTDPYEQYF. CDR3 bases: TGCGCCAGCAGTGTAAGGACAGATCCCTACGAGCAGTACTTC.

V is TRBV29-1 and J is TRBJ1-2; 8 bases map to TRBD1. J lost 4 bases, V lost 6 bases, and 7 bases had no gene match. This CDR3 has 13 amino acids. Germline V gives CDR1 SQVTM, CDR2 ANQGSEA. The CDR3 loop is CSVLPTGVYGYTF. In DNA, the CDR3 is TGCAGCGTCCTACCGACAGGGGTCTATGGCTACACCTTC.

The rearrangement links TRBV6-1 to TRBJ1-2, with TRBD1 identical over 7 bases. The trim removed 5 bases at V and 7 bases at J, leaving 13 bases unmatched. The V gene's germline CDR1 is MNHNS and CDR2 SASEGT. CDR3 length: 15 residues. The CDR3 DNA reads TGTGCCAGCAGTTCTTACCCAGACAGGGACTCTGGCTACACCTTC. This encodes CASSSYPDRDSGYTF.

In its sample, this clone was seen a few times. The chain has TRBV6-5 and TRBJ1-2; 7 bases are shared with TRBD1. Germline CDR1 MNHEY, CDR2 SVGAGI. There are 14 residues in the CDR3. The trim removed 5 bases at V and 1 base at J, leaving 4 bases unmatched. CDR3 coding DNA: TGTGCCAGCAGTGCTTACAGGGGTAACTATGGCTACACCTTC. This translates into CASSAYRGNYGYTF.

The chain recombines TRBV11-2 with TRBJ1-2; a possible D gene is TRBD1 (6 bases). Trimming shortened V by 3 bases and J by 8 bases, and 16 bases separated the two germline ends. Germline CDR1 reads SGHAT; CDR2 reads FQNNGV. CDR3 length: 14 amino acids. In DNA form, the CDR3 reads TGTGCCAGCAGCTTTACACAGGGAGGGGAGGGCTACACCTTC. Protein product: CASSFTQGGEGYTF.

This rearrangement joins TRBV5-1 to TRBJ2-3; D is perhaps TRBD2 (7 bases). Germline V lookup: CDR1 SGHRS, CDR2 YFSETQ. This CDR3 region has 16 residues. The ends were cut back, 6 bases at V and 0 bases at J, with 17 bases in the middle. The DNA for the CDR3 is TGCGCCAGCAACATCATGGGGAGGGGGAGCACAGATACGCAGTATTTT. Residues: CASNIMGRGSTDTQYF.

This chain uses TRBV7-8 with TRBJ2-3, with 8 bases identical to TRBD2. The CDR3 consists of 15 residues. Germline values: CDR1 SGHVS, CDR2 FQNEAQ. Trimming took 4 bases from V and 0 from J; bases not matched to a gene: 3. The CDR3 coding sequence is TGTGCCAGCAGCTCCCTAGCGGGTAGCACAGATACGCAGTATTTT. Its protein product is CASSSLAGSTDTQYF.

The V call is TRBV12-5, the J call TRBJ2-7; D possibly matches TRBD1 or TRBD2 (5 bases each). Trimming removed 6 bases at V and 1 base at J, with 10 bases between. Germline CDR1 reads LGHNT; CDR2 reads FRNRAP. This CDR3 has 13 amino acids. DNA of the CDR3: TGTGCTAGTGGACGGGACGGGTCCTACGAGCAGTACTTC. It is translated as CASGRDGSYEQYF.

This clone was picked up many times. This CDR3 is CSVGQSSNQPQHF. CDR3 nucleotide sequence: TGCAGCGTAGGACAGTCCAGCAATCAGCCCCAGCATTTT. V gene TRBV29-1 combines with J gene TRBJ1-5; weak D call: TRBD1 (6 bases). The CDR3 contains 13 residues. CDR1 and CDR2 from the germline V gene are SQVTM and ANQGSEA. Trimming removed 6 bases from V and 1 base from J, with 10 bases in between.

The rearrangement uses TRBV4-1 and TRBJ2-7, with 8 bases identical to TRBD1. Germline loops: CDR1 MGHRA, CDR2 YSYEKL. CDR3 length: 14 residues. V was clipped by 5 bases and J by 2 bases; unmatched bases: 5. CDR3 nucleotide sequence: TGCGCCAGCAGCTCTAACAGGGGGACCTACGAGCAGTACTTC. This codes for CASSSNRGTYEQYF.

This chain uses TRBV29-1 with TRBJ1-2; D not resolved. The CDR3 covers 12 residues. V was pared by 4 bases and J by 9 bases, with 15 bases between. Germline V gene sequence: CDR1 SQVTM, CDR2 ANQGSEA. CDR3 loop: CSVGPVARSYTF. CDR3 nucleotides: TGCAGCGTTGGGCCGGTGGCGAGGAGCTACACCTTC.

The gene calls are TRBV29-1 and TRBJ1-1; D unclear. This CDR3 comprises 13 residues. Germline V CDR1 and CDR2: SQVTM, ANQGSEA. The V end was cut by 1 base, the J end by 1 base, with 7 bases between. CDR3 bases: TGCAGCGTTGAAGTGGTACGGAACACTGAAGCTTTCTTT. This codes for CSVEVVRNTEAFF.

V gene TRBV20-1 combines with J gene TRBJ1-2; tentative D call: TRBD1 (5 bases). The CDR3 spans 11 residues. Looked up from germline, CDR1 is DFQATT and CDR2 is SNEGSKA (reference sequence). V lost 1 base and J lost 8, with 8 bases in between. This chain's CDR3 is CSARVKGGYTF. The DNA of the CDR3 is TGCAGTGCTAGAGTTAAGGGGGGCTACACCTTC.

This clone was counted a single time. The J gene is TRBJ1-1, the V gene TRBV15, with D unclear. Germline V gene data show CDR1 as LNHNV and CDR2 as YYDKDF (reference sequence). Trimming stripped 0 bases from V and 1 base from J, with 12 bases between. This CDR3 is 16 amino acids long. CDR3 amino acids: CATSREKASRNTEAFF. The CDR3 nucleotides are TGTGCCACCAGCAGAGAAAAAGCGAGCAGGAACACTGAAGCTTTCTTT. The whole variable domain, filled in from reference TRBV15 and TRBJ1-1, reads DAMVIQNPRYQVTQFGKPVTLSCSQTLNHNVMYWYQQKSSQAPKLLFHYYDKDFNNEADTPDNFQSRRPNTSFCFLDIRSPGLGDTAMYLCATSREKASRNTEAFFGQGTRLTVV.

V and J are TRBV12-5 and TRBJ2-7, with D perhaps given as TRBD1 or TRBD2 (5 bases each). The germline CDR1 and CDR2 sequences are LGHNT and FRNRAP. There are 17 residues in the CDR3. The germline V and J ends were trimmed by 1 base and 9 bases, with 25 bases remaining between them. The CDR3 reads CASGLAEPPRDLKGQYF. CDR3 in DNA: TGTGCTAGTGGTTTGGCAGAACCCCCTCGGGACCTCAAGGGGCAGTACTTC. The full variable domain, with the rest looked up from reference TRBV12-5 and TRBJ2-7, is DARVTQTPRHKVTEMGQEVTMRCQPILGHNTVFWYRQTMMQGLELLAYFRNRAPLDDSGMPKDRFSAEMPDATLATLKIQPSEPRDSAVYFCASGLAEPPRDLKGQYFGPGTRLTVT.

V is TRBV6-5 and J is TRBJ2-7; TRBD1 matches 8 bases. The trim removed 0 bases at V and 4 bases at J, leaving 5 bases unmatched. In germline, CDR1 is MNHEY, CDR2 SVGAGI. The CDR3 sequence is 15 residues long. The CDR3 here is CASSYSRDRLYEQYF. As DNA, the CDR3 is TGTGCCAGCAGTTACTCGCGGGACAGGTTATACGAGCAGTACTTC.

A note on this clone: Additional DNA sequences in this sample encode the identical CDR3. This chain connects TRBV30 to TRBJ1-4; D is unclear. Trimming removed 3 bases from V and 2 bases from J, with 7 bases in between. Germline CDR1 and CDR2: GTSNPN and SVGIG (reference sequence). The CDR3 is made up of 13 amino acids. The CDR3 loop is CAWSPGTNEKLFF. In DNA, the CDR3 is TGTGCCTGGAGCCCGGGTACTAATGAAAAACTGTTTTTT.